The clone carrying this T cell receptor beta chain was recorded only once. As yet, its antigen is unknown. The sample originates from a study of cytomegalovirus exposure and HLA in healthy donors. Across the whole study: A subsequent analysis stated that the 120 or so validation repertoires were run on the same platform as the approximately 700 first-cohort repertoires.

Study outcomes and limitations: With high specificity and sensitivity, the classifier reportedly diagnosed cytomegalovirus status. Listed as cytomegalovirus-associated were over 150 TCR beta chains. In vitro data verified a few CMV-associated chains as specific for CMV antigens.

The method was immunoSEQ multiplex PCR; TCRdb's version includes in-frame clones alone and lacks a portion of them. The sample has roughly 100,000 clones; about 85% are singletons. Germline-derived CDR1 and CDR2 are MDHEN and SYDVKM. V shed 9 bases and J shed 6 bases, with 9 bases lying between them. The CDR3 has 11 residues. This receptor was taken from a woman aged 18-30 years in good health and CMV-seropositive. The chain joins TRBV28 to TRBJ2-1, with a tentative D call TRBD1 (6 bases). Material: PBMCs. CDR3 nucleotide sequence: TGTGCCAGTACAGGGTTCAATGAGCAGTTCTTC. Residues: CASTGFNEQFF.